Given below is one TCR beta chain in context. As yet, its antigen is unknown. The CDR3 totals 14 residues. Germline CDR1 and CDR2: GTSNPN and SVGIG (reference sequence). With 3 bases clipped from V and 1 base from J, the junction kept 5 bases outside the gene matches. Every bit of the isolated RNA underwent reverse transcription, so sequencing read expressed TCRB transcripts. Here immunoSEQ multiplex PCR was the method, and the copy in TCRdb shows in-frame clones only, minus some. The data hold hundreds of thousands of clones, with over 12% observed a single time. These data come from a study of beta chain features in type 1 diabetes. Notes on the study in general: An over-representation of cells with high TCR expression could result from cDNA sequencing. Researchers report that Type 1 diabetes patients had moderately but significantly shorter TCRB CDR3s across all four CD4+ subsets. VDJ junctions in type 1 diabetes patients carried more deletions and fewer insertions.

Sorted cells reached over 95% purity in every population. The TCR comes from a man younger than 35 with type 1 diabetes. J is TRBJ1-1 and V is TRBV30, with 7 bases fitting TRBD1. Material for sequencing was naive CD4+ T cells from blood. This CDR3 is CAWRFGDRNTEAFF. Written as DNA, the CDR3 is TGTGCCTGGAGATTCGGGGACAGGAACACTGAAGCTTTCTTT.